Below, 24 T cell receptor beta chains from the same sample are listed, as sequenced in a study of beta chain features in type 1 diabetes. Sequencing targeted expressed TCRB transcripts, as all isolated RNA had been reverse transcribed. Sequencing was performed with immunoSEQ multiplex PCR; in TCRdb, only in-frame clones are kept and a portion is missing. The repertoire has roughly 450,000 clones, about an eighth of them found once; the top ten carry 0.04% to 0.05%. Source material: naive CD4+ T cells from blood. These receptors were taken from a woman between 18 and 29 years old in good health.

This clone was picked up a small number of times. This sequence joins TRBV2 and TRBJ2-3; D is uncertain. V dropped 8 bases and J dropped 7 bases, with 7 bases sitting between them. Per the germline V gene, CDR1 is SNHLY and CDR2 is FYNNEI. The CDR3 covers 10 residues. CDR3 DNA: TGTGCCAGCCAACAAAATACGCAGTATTTT. It specifies CASQQNTQYF. Full variable domain (missing parts from reference TRBV2 and TRBJ2-3): EPEVTQTPSHQVTQMGQEVILRCVPISNHLYFYWYRQILGQKVEFLVSFYNNEISEKSEIFDDQFSVERPDGSNFTLKIRSTKLEDSAMYFCASQQNTQYFGPGTRLTVL.

V is TRBV10-3 and J is TRBJ2-1, with a possible D match to TRBD1 (6 bases). Germline assignment: CDR1 ENHRY and CDR2 SYGVKD. The length of the CDR3 is 16 residues. Trimming stripped 4 bases from V and 1 base from J, with 14 bases between. This CDR3 is CAISALNRESYNEQFF. As DNA, the CDR3 is TGTGCCATCAGTGCCTTAAACAGGGAGTCCTACAATGAGCAGTTCTTC.

The chain uses TRBV2 and TRBJ2-3, with a tentative D call TRBD2 (5 bases). Trimming removed 6 bases at V and 6 bases at J, with 10 bases between. The CDR3 is made up of 12 amino acids. In germline, CDR1 is SNHLY, CDR2 FYNNEI. CDR3 in DNA: TGTGCCAGCAGGGCCAGAGGGGATACGCAGTATTTT. This codes for CASRARGDTQYF.

DNA for the CDR3: TGTGCCAGCAGCCACCTGCAGGGGGAGGAGACCCAGTACTTC. Residues: CASSHLQGEETQYF. The rearrangement links TRBV7-9 to TRBJ2-5, with 7 bases that match TRBD1. Germline trimming cut 5 bases from V and 5 bases from J; bases unmatched to any gene: 8. This CDR3 is built from 14 residues. Germline CDR1 SEHNR, CDR2 FQNEAQ (reference sequence).

This clone was picked up a small number of times. This chain connects TRBV6-6 to TRBJ1-5; D gene unclear. V was cut by 0 bases and J by 9 bases, with 9 bases left in between. This CDR3 spans 13 amino acids. The germline V gene encodes CDR1 MNHNY and CDR2 SVGAGI (reference sequence). The CDR3 DNA reads TGTGCCAGCAGTTACTCTATTGGATCGCCCCAGCATTTT. As protein: CASSYSIGSPQHF.

The J gene is TRBJ2-7, the V gene TRBV4-3; D gene unclear. This CDR3 comprises 14 residues. The V gene's germline CDR1 is LGHNA and CDR2 YSLEER. V lost 1 base and J lost 5, with 12 bases in between. Written as DNA, the CDR3 is TGCGCCAGCAGCCAAGGTCTGGCGCCCAACGAGCAGTACTTC. This codes for CASSQGLAPNEQYF.

The chain carries TRBV6-5 and TRBJ2-3, with TRBD2 matching 13 bases. CDR1 and CDR2 from the germline V gene are MNHEY and SVGAGI. This CDR3 is built from 14 residues. V shed 5 bases and J 8 bases; nucleotides not matched to a gene: 4. Written as DNA, the CDR3 is TGTGCCAGCAGTAAAGGACTAGCGGGAGCTACGCAGTATTTT. This codes for CASSKGLAGATQYF.

This clone was observed a handful of times. V and J are TRBV11-2 and TRBJ2-7, with D maybe TRBD1 (6 bases). This CDR3 has 15 amino acids. Germline V gene data show CDR1 as SGHAT and CDR2 as FQNNGV. Deletions cut 4 bases from V and 2 bases from J, with 15 bases between. CDR3 amino acids: CASSSLRGSAYEQYV. In DNA form, the CDR3 reads TGTGCCAGCAGCTCCCTCAGGGGAAGCGCCTACGAGCAGTACGTC.

This clone was detected a few times. The chain combines TRBV4-3 with TRBJ1-4; possibly TRBD1 for D (5 bases). Trimming pared 1 base from V and 8 bases from J, leaving 14 bases between. Germline CDR1 LGHNA, CDR2 YSLEER. This CDR3 comprises 15 residues. The CDR3 sequence: CASSQARARGEKLFF. The DNA for the CDR3 is TGCGCCAGCAGCCAAGCGAGAGCCCGGGGGGAAAAACTGTTTTTT.

The chain couples TRBV7-3 to TRBJ1-5, with D possibly matching TRBD1 (5 bases). Germline lookup yields CDR1 SGHTA and CDR2 FQGTGA. V dropped 2 bases and J dropped 7 bases, with 9 bases sitting between them. The CDR3 has 13 residues. The CDR3 DNA sequence: TGTGCCAGCAGCTTAGGGGCTTACCAGCCCCAGCATTTT. It codes for CASSLGAYQPQHF.

The rearrangement joins TRBV2 to TRBJ2-7; D remains unclear. Germline loops: CDR1 SNHLY, CDR2 FYNNEI. The CDR3 sequence is 11 residues long. V was clipped by 6 bases and J by 6 bases, with 9 bases between them. Here the CDR3 reads CASRYRGEQYV. The CDR3 DNA sequence: TGTGCCAGCAGGTACCGAGGCGAGCAGTACGTC.

The chain couples TRBV29-1 to TRBJ2-1; D is unclear. The ends were cut back, 3 bases at V and 8 bases at J, with 14 bases in the middle. The germline CDR1 and CDR2 sequences are SQVTM and ANQGSEA. The CDR3 runs 13 residues. CDR3 sequence: CSVDAVVSYEQFF. CDR3 sequence (DNA): TGCAGCGTTGACGCGGTAGTTAGCTATGAGCAGTTCTTC.

This clone turned up a few times. This CDR3 is CAWNRMGTDTQYF. CDR3 nucleotide sequence: TGTGCCTGGAACCGGATGGGCACAGATACGCAGTATTTT. This sequence joins TRBV30 and TRBJ2-3; the D is unclear. CDR1 and CDR2 (germline): GTSNPN, SVGIG (reference sequence). Deletions cut 4 bases from V and 1 base from J, with 9 bases between. The CDR3 runs to 13 residues.

This clone was recorded a few times. The rearrangement links TRBV6-5 to TRBJ2-7; a possible D gene is TRBD2 (6 bases). V lost 0 bases and J lost 3, with 12 bases in between. Germline V gene data show CDR1 as MNHEY and CDR2 as SVGAGI. This CDR3 region has 15 residues. The CDR3, as DNA: TGTGCCAGCAGTTACTCCGGCGGGGAAGGCTACGAGCAGTACTTC. Translated: CASSYSGGEGYEQYF.

This rearrangement joins TRBV7-9 to TRBJ2-1; D could derive from TRBD1 or TRBD2 (5 bases each). V was pared by 1 base and J by 11 bases, with 9 bases between. The CDR3 is 12 amino acids. Germline lookup yields CDR1 SEHNR and CDR2 FQNEAQ (reference sequence). CDR3 nucleotides: TGTGCCAGCAGCTTAGTCCGGGACCAGCAGTTCTTC. Amino acid sequence: CASSLVRDQQFF.

The CDR3 DNA is TGCAGCGTTGACCCGGTCGGGAATGAGCAGTTCTTC. It translates to CSVDPVGNEQFF. The chain joins TRBV29-1 to TRBJ2-1, with D uncertain. Germline values: CDR1 SQVTM, CDR2 ANQGSEA. Trimming took 3 bases from V and 7 from J, leaving 10 bases between them. The CDR3 length is 12 residues.

This clone was detected a few times. The chain carries TRBV28 and TRBJ2-2; a weak D match, TRBD1 (6 bases). The CDR3 extends over 13 amino acids. Germline V gene sequence: CDR1 MDHEN, CDR2 SYDVKM. The V and J ends lost 8 bases and 0 bases respectively, with 7 bases between them. The chain's CDR3 is CASGTSNTGELFF. CDR3 in DNA: TGTGCCAGCGGGACATCGAACACCGGGGAGCTGTTTTTT.

The chain links TRBV7-3 to TRBJ2-3, with 8 nucleotides matching TRBD2. Germline-derived CDR1 and CDR2 are SGHTA and FQGTGA. This CDR3 has 15 residues. V shed 5 bases and J 6 bases; nucleotides not matched to a gene: 10. The CDR3 DNA reads TGTGCCAGCAGCCCCTTTAGCGGGGCACGGGATACGCAGTATTTT. Translated, it gives CASSPFSGARDTQYF.

The chain links TRBV9 to TRBJ2-5, with D tentatively TRBD2 (6 bases). This CDR3 has 16 amino acids. Germline V gene sequence: CDR1 SGDLS, CDR2 YYNGEE. Deletions cut 0 bases from V and 5 bases from J, with 17 bases between. This CDR3 reads CASSVDTGGKGETQYF. The CDR3 nucleotides are TGTGCCAGCAGCGTAGATACCGGGGGAAAGGGGGAGACCCAGTACTTC.

This rearrangement joins TRBV4-1 to TRBJ2-5; D perhaps matches TRBD2 (5 bases). The V end lost 4 bases, the J end lost 9 bases, and 15 bases lay between the germline ends. The CDR3 sequence is 13 residues long. CDR1 and CDR2 (germline): MGHRA, YSYEKL. Here the CDR3 reads CASSLGPTGSQYF. The CDR3 coding sequence is TGCGCCAGCAGCCTAGGACCTACGGGGTCCCAGTACTTC.

This clone was counted between two and nine times. The chain has TRBV7-9 and TRBJ2-1, with TRBD2 identical over 10 bases. Germline values: CDR1 SEHNR, CDR2 FQNEAQ (reference sequence). The CDR3 runs 16 residues. The V gene end was trimmed by 3 bases and the J gene end by 2 bases; junction bases not matched to a gene: 4. The CDR3 coding sequence is TGTGCCAGCAGCTTTACTAGCGGGGTTACCTACAATGAGCAGTTCTTC. Encoded protein: CASSFTSGVTYNEQFF.

A word on this clone: A much more abundant neighbour one base away suggests this may be a read error. The V gene is TRBV7-3, the J gene TRBJ2-3, with no clear D. Germline V lookup: CDR1 SGHTA, CDR2 FQGTGA. This CDR3 comprises 12 residues. Trimming cost V 5 bases and J 1 base, with 4 bases left between them. CDR3 region: CASSPRTDTQYF. The CDR3 coding sequence is TGTGCCAGCAGCCCCCGCACAGATACGCAGTATTTT.

This clone was counted a few times. V usage is TRBV5-6 and J usage is TRBJ2-3; 7 nucleotides match TRBD2. The ends lost 4 bases at V and 5 bases at J; junction bases unmatched: 16. CDR3 length: 17 amino acids. Germline CDR1 reads SGHDT; CDR2 reads YYEEEE. The CDR3 region is CASSPGWRSGEEDTQYF. CDR3 coding DNA: TGTGCCAGCAGCCCCGGGTGGAGGAGCGGGGAAGAAGATACGCAGTATTTT.

V gene TRBV25-1 combines with J gene TRBJ1-2, with TRBD1 matching over 8 bases. This CDR3 has 16 residues. Per germline, CDR1 MGHDK and CDR2 SYGVNS. V lost 5 bases to trimming and J lost 4 bases; unmatched junction nucleotides: 12. The CDR3 region has the DNA TGTGCCAGCAGTCCACACTCAGGGGGCAGGGGCTATGGCTACACCTTC. This translates into CASSPHSGGRGYGYTF.